The 21 T cell receptor beta chains given below trace back to one sample, sequenced in a study of chemoradiotherapy in HPV16-positive cancers. Profiling relied on immunoSEQ multiplex PCR, and the TCRdb table lists in-frame clones only, not all of them. The table shows fewer than 40,000 clones, with around 80% occurring only once. Sequenced material: blood, taken from a patient who underwent chemoradiotherapy. The receptors were gathered from a human donor with HPV-associated anogenital cancer.

This chain links TRBV14 with TRBJ1-2; no definite D call. Germline V CDR1 and CDR2: SGHDN, FVKESK. There are 13 residues in the CDR3. Trimming pared 2 bases from V and 6 bases from J, leaving 10 bases between. CDR3 sequence reads: CASSQIRLDGYTF. CDR3 DNA: TGTGCCAGCAGCCAAATCCGTCTTGATGGCTACACCTTC.

This chain's CDR3 is CASSLGASGGTDTQYF. The CDR3 coding sequence is TGCGCCAGCAGCTTGGGGGCTAGCGGGGGGACAGATACGCAGTATTTT. The rearrangement links TRBV5-1 to TRBJ2-3; 11 positions agree with TRBD2. The CDR3 runs to 16 residues. Germline CDR1 SGHRS, CDR2 YFSETQ. V lost 0 bases to trimming and J lost 3 bases; unmatched junction nucleotides: 3.

The chain couples TRBV5-1 to TRBJ1-6; perhaps TRBD1 as D (5 bases). The V gene's germline CDR1 is SGHRS and CDR2 YFSETQ. Trimming cost V 2 bases and J 7 bases, with 13 bases left between them. This CDR3 region has 15 residues. The CDR3 reads CASSFEIGGNSPLHF. For the CDR3, the DNA is TGCGCCAGCAGCTTCGAGATCGGGGGGAATTCACCCCTCCACTTT.

In DNA, the CDR3 is TGTGCCACCAGCAGAGAGAAGGTGTCGAGCTATGGCTACACCTTC. As protein: CATSREKVSSYGYTF. The chain combines TRBV15 with TRBJ1-2; D gene ambiguous. The V end was cut by 0 bases, the J end by 4 bases, with 12 bases between. Germline-derived CDR1 and CDR2 are LNHNV and YYDKDF (reference sequence). The CDR3 spans 15 residues.

The V and J genes are TRBV18 and TRBJ2-7; D perhaps matches TRBD1 (6 bases). Trimming pared 2 bases from V and 1 base from J, leaving 15 bases between. Germline CDR1 and CDR2: KGHSH and LQKENI. The CDR3 extends over 16 amino acids. The CDR3 sequence is CASSPAQGSVSYEQYF. The CDR3 coding sequence is TGTGCCAGCTCACCAGCACAGGGTTCGGTTTCCTACGAGCAGTACTTC.

V and J are TRBV30 and TRBJ1-3; possible D gene TRBD1, 6 bases. Trimming removed 2 bases at V and 0 bases at J, with 11 bases between. Germline CDR1 GTSNPN, CDR2 SVGIG (reference sequence). This CDR3 comprises 15 residues. The DNA for the CDR3 is TGTGCCTGGAGTAAGGGGGGAGACTCTGGAAACACCATATATTTT. It codes for CAWSKGGDSGNTIYF.

This chain links TRBV9 with TRBJ2-7, with D perhaps given as TRBD1 or TRBD2 (5 bases each). V lost 0 bases and J lost 8, with 9 bases in between. Germline assignment: CDR1 SGDLS and CDR2 YYNGEE. The CDR3 runs 12 residues. For the CDR3, the DNA is TGTGCCAGCAGCGTAGAATGGGGACAGCAGTACTTC. This gives the protein CASSVEWGQQYF.

The V gene is TRBV5-1, the J gene TRBJ2-7; 7 nucleotides line up with TRBD2. Per the germline V gene, CDR1 is SGHRS and CDR2 is YFSETQ. V trimming: 4 bases; J trimming: 2 bases; junction bases outside the gene matches: 6. The CDR3 runs 14 residues. CDR3 sequence reads: CASSRDYPPYEQYF. CDR3 DNA sequence: TGCGCCAGCAGCAGGGACTATCCCCCCTACGAGCAGTACTTC. The variable domain in full, completed from reference TRBV5-1 and TRBJ2-7, reads KAGVTQTPRYLIKTRGQQVTLSCSPISGHRSVSWYQQTPGQGLQFLFEYFSETQRNKGNFPGRFSGRQFSNSRSEMNVSTLELGDSALYLCASSRDYPPYEQYFGPGTRLTVT.

The gene calls are TRBV27 and TRBJ1-1, with no clear D. The CDR3 totals 16 residues. The germline CDR1 and CDR2 sequences are MNHEY and SMNVEV (reference sequence). Trimming removed 3 bases at V and 6 bases at J, with 20 bases between. The CDR3 region is CASSFTMKGLRAEAFF. The CDR3 DNA reads as TGTGCCAGCAGTTTTACCATGAAAGGGCTTCGGGCTGAAGCTTTCTTT.

V gene TRBV7-3 combines with J gene TRBJ1-6; D ambiguous. Germline CDR1 is SGHTA and CDR2 is FQGTGA. The V end was cut by 5 bases, the J end by 10 bases, with 15 bases between. The CDR3 is made up of 14 amino acids. The CDR3 DNA follows: TGTGCCAGCAGCCGGTCGGCGGGTCGATCACCCCTCCACTTT. Translation: CASSRSAGRSPLHF.

The chain carries TRBV5-1 and TRBJ2-1; possible D gene TRBD1, 6 bases. Looked up from germline, CDR1 is SGHRS and CDR2 is YFSETQ. CDR3 length: 14 residues. Trimming removed 0 bases from V and 6 bases from J, with 10 bases in between. In nucleotides, the CDR3 is TGCGCCAGCAGCTTGGGACAGGTCGGCAATGAGCAGTTCTTC. Protein: CASSLGQVGNEQFF.

V gene TRBV7-3 combines with J gene TRBJ2-2, with D perhaps matching TRBD1 (5 bases). The CDR3 is 13 amino acids. Germline V CDR1 and CDR2: SGHTA, FQGTGA. Trimming left V 4 bases short and J 5 bases short, with 8 bases between. The CDR3 sequence is CASSCRVTGELFF. Here the CDR3 DNA reads TGTGCCAGCAGCTGCAGGGTAACCGGGGAGCTGTTTTTT.

The chain joins TRBV11-3 to TRBJ2-1; a weak D match, TRBD1 (5 bases). Looked up from germline, CDR1 is SGHNT and CDR2 is YENEEA. The germline V and J ends were trimmed by 4 bases and 1 base, with 17 bases remaining between them. This CDR3 is 17 amino acids long. CDR3 sequence (DNA): TGTGCCAGCAGCTCAGGGCAGGCCGCGCTTTCCTACAATGAGCAGTTCTTC. Protein: CASSSGQAALSYNEQFF.

V gene TRBV9 combines with J gene TRBJ2-5, with 10 bases matching TRBD2. This CDR3 has 14 residues. The junction had 8 bases not matched to a gene; V was cut back by 6 bases and J by 6 bases. In germline, CDR1 is SGDLS, CDR2 YYNGEE. The CDR3 is CASTSGGAAQTQYF. For the CDR3, the DNA is TGTGCCAGCACAAGCGGGGGGGCCGCACAGACCCAGTACTTC. The full variable domain, completed using reference TRBV9 and TRBJ2-5, is DSGVTQTPKHLITATGQRVTLRCSPRSGDLSVYWYQQSLDQGLQFLIQYYNGEERAKGNILERFSAQQFPDLHSELNLSSLELGDSALYFCASTSGGAAQTQYFGPGTRLLVL.

The J gene is TRBJ1-2, the V gene TRBV7-3; 7 positions agree with TRBD1. The CDR3 runs to 13 residues. From germline, CDR1 is SGHTA and CDR2 FQGTGA. With 1 base clipped from V and 8 bases from J, the junction kept 4 bases outside the gene matches. CDR3 in DNA: TGTGCCAGCAGCTTAAATGAGGGGGCGGGCTACACCTTC. Translated: CASSLNEGAGYTF.

The chain employs TRBV6-6 and TRBJ1-5; TRBD1 matches 8 bases. This CDR3 contains 15 residues. Losses at the gene ends were 3 bases for V and 4 bases for J; bases not matched to a gene: 5. Germline V gene lookup returns CDR1 MNHNY and CDR2 SVGAGI (reference sequence). As DNA, the CDR3 is TGTGCCAGCAGTTATAATAACAGGGGGAATCAGCCCCAGCATTTT. Protein: CASSYNNRGNQPQHF.

This clone was recorded once. This chain connects TRBV5-1 to TRBJ2-1; 8 bases fit TRBD1. The CDR3 has 15 amino acids. V was pared by 4 bases and J by 4 bases, with 7 bases of the junction left unmatched. CDR1 is SGHRS, CDR2 YFSETQ, per germline. Here the CDR3 DNA reads TGCGCCAGCAGCGCCAGACAGGGGCAATACAATGAGCAGTTCTTC. As protein: CASSARQGQYNEQFF.

This chain uses TRBV11-2 with TRBJ1-1; D call uncertain. The CDR3 consists of 16 residues. The germline V gene encodes CDR1 SGHAT and CDR2 FQNNGV. Trimming cost V 1 base and J 0 bases, with 12 bases left between them. The CDR3 DNA sequence: TGTGCCAGCAGCTTAGGGGGTAGAGGGCTGAACACTGAAGCTTTCTTT. Translated, it gives CASSLGGRGLNTEAFF.

This chain connects TRBV11-1 to TRBJ2-7, with 7 bases aligning to TRBD1. V shed 5 bases and J 6 bases; nucleotides not matched to a gene: 10. The CDR3 has 14 residues. CDR1 is SGHAT, CDR2 FQDESV, per germline (reference sequence). The CDR3 loop is CASSPYSRGREQYF. DNA of the CDR3: TGTGCCAGCAGCCCATACTCGAGGGGGCGCGAGCAGTACTTC.

This clone was detected a few times. The chain recombines TRBV14 with TRBJ1-5, with 7 nucleotides matching TRBD1. V was pared by 0 bases and J by 4 bases, with 15 bases of the junction left unmatched. This CDR3 has 19 amino acids. Germline assignment: CDR1 SGHDN and CDR2 FVKESK. Here the CDR3 DNA reads TGTGCCAGCAGCCAAGAGTCAATCCCGGGACAGCGAATTAATCAGCCCCAGCATTTT. It encodes CASSQESIPGQRINQPQHF. Full variable domain (outside the CDR3, taken from reference TRBV14 and TRBJ1-5): EAGVTQFPSHSVIEKGQTVTLRCDPISGHDNLYWYRRVMGKEIKFLLHFVKESKQDESGMPNNRFLAERTGGTYSTLKVQPAELEDSGVYFCASSQESIPGQRINQPQHFGDGTRLSIL.

The CDR3 region has the DNA TGCGCCAGCAGCTTGGGTTTCGGAACGGGTCGCACAGATACGCAGTATTTT. This encodes CASSLGFGTGRTDTQYF. The rearrangement links TRBV5-1 to TRBJ2-3; D is ambiguous. Looked up from germline, CDR1 is SGHRS and CDR2 is YFSETQ. Trimming cost V 0 bases and J 1 base, with 15 bases left between them. This CDR3 comprises 17 residues.